The text below deals with one T cell receptor (beta chain). As yet, its antigen is unknown. V lost 6 bases and J lost 6, with 19 bases in between. Germline V gene sequence: CDR1 SQVTM, CDR2 ANQGSEA. This CDR3 contains 14 residues. These data originate in a study of OX40 agonist ivuxolimab in advanced cancers. Across the study: Ivuxolimab, an antibody acting as an agonist of OX40 (CD134), was used to treat patients.

Study-wide findings and caveats: The study observed clonal expansion of CD4+ and CD8+ blood T cells by week 6 at 0.1 to 3.0 mg/kg. Several nonresponders also turned out to have low normalized T-cell clonal expansion.

Data came from immunoSEQ multiplex PCR; TCRdb stores just in-frame clones and leaves some out. The sample has around 75,000 clones; around 88% are singletons. This sequence was found in an adult with an advanced solid tumor such as melanoma, head and neck, liver or kidney cancer. This rearrangement joins TRBV29-1 to TRBJ2-3; TRBD1 might be the D (6 bases). Sequenced material: CD4+ or CD8+ T cells sorted from blood, taken in a trial of the OX40 agonist ivuxolimab. CDR3 loop: CSVKTGSQGDTQYF. The CDR3 DNA is TGCAGCGTCAAAACAGGATCACAGGGCGATACGCAGTATTTT.